The entry that follows covers one T cell receptor (beta chain) sequence. What it binds is unknown. These data are taken from a study of T cell repertoires in cytomegalovirus infection. Study-wide points: People with CMV and the relevant HLA were identified by cumulative public TCR beta family frequency.

TCRdb fed the reads into MiXCR, producing one record per CDR3 protein. The sample has 65,000 to 90,000 distinct CDR3 sequences, under 4.5% seen once. There are 15 residues in the CDR3. With V trimmed by 4 bases and J by 4 bases, 7 bases remained unmatched. Germline-derived CDR1 and CDR2 are SGHTA and FQGNSA. The sequence was obtained from a human donor in good health (CMV status not recorded). Some clones in this sample may be carry-over from other donors' samples. The source material was PBMCs. V gene TRBV7-2 combines with J gene TRBJ2-1; 7 bases are a match to TRBD2. CDR3 residues: CASSSEGAGYNEQFF. CDR3 in DNA: TGTGCCAGCAGCTCCGAGGGAGCGGGGTACAATGAGCAGTTCTTC.